The present T cell receptor beta chain was sequenced within a study of siplizumab effects on memory and regulatory T cells. The study's findings and limits: Roughly 80-96% of proliferating CD4+ or CD8+ clones defied assignment to a naive or memory phenotype. In unstimulated cells, naive T cells appeared more diverse than memory T cells and seemed major alloresponse contributors.

Of note for this clone: No antigen is known for it.

Generated by immunoSEQ multiplex PCR, the TCRdb table keeps only in-frame clones and is missing some. Counted here are roughly 75,000 clones, 93% occurring once; the ten biggest clones make up roughly 4.7%. CDR3 length equals 13 residues. V was clipped by 4 bases and J by 7 bases; unmatched bases: 1. Germline CDR1 reads PRHDT; CDR2 reads FYEKMQ (reference sequence). Sequenced material: CD8+ T cells sorted from blood. V and J are TRBV13 and TRBJ2-1, with TRBD2 identical over 10 bases. The receptor was derived from a human donor in good health. CDR3 nucleotides: TGTGCCAGCAGCTCGGGACTAGCGAATGAGCAGTTCTTC. It codes for CASSSGLANEQFF. Filled out from reference TRBV13 and TRBJ2-1, the complete variable domain reads AAGVIQSPRHLIKEKRETATLKCYPIPRHDTVYWYQQGPGQDPQFLISFYEKMQSDKGSIPDRFSAQQFSDYHSELNMSSLELGDSALYFCASSSGLANEQFFGPGTRLTVL.